This T cell receptor beta chain came from a study of identical twins. The study, taken as a whole, reports: With abundant cord blood beta clonotypes, insertions were fewer; memory repertoires showed no such pattern.

Details on this clonotype: Its antigen is currently unknown.

TCRdb called the 5' RACE reads again in MiXCR, with one record for every CDR3 protein. The sample holds fewer than 900,000 distinct CDR3 sequences, about 20% seen once. V lost 6 bases to trimming and J lost 8 bases; unmatched junction nucleotides: 3. The V gene's germline CDR1 is SQVTM and CDR2 ANQGSEA. This CDR3 comprises 12 residues. This sample also belongs to another study, concerning T cells expressing NK-cell markers. This second report adds: A few of the donors also had these clonotypes leading their CD3+CD56-NKG2C+ fraction. It is unclear if expanded NKG2C-expressing clones target HCMV antigens.

This chain joins TRBV29-1 and TRBJ2-2; the match to TRBD1 covers 10 bases. The TCR comes from a woman aged 18-35 years in good health. The sample taken for sequencing was PBMCs. Here the CDR3 reads CSVTGGRGELFF. CDR3 nucleotides: TGCAGCGTGACAGGGGGCAGAGGGGAGCTGTTTTTT.